This entry concerns a single TCR beta chain. Its target is unknown. Produced via immunoSEQ multiplex PCR; TCRdb's table is partial and in-frame only. This sample yields about 42,000 clones, of which approximately 89% are seen a single time; 25% belongs to the top ten. The sample belongs to a study of T cell responses to AZD1222 COVID-19 vaccine. Findings of the study overall: Clonal diversity may have been underestimated, and the donors were mostly white British, with more females than males. Spike-specific TCR repertoires showed rising breadth and depth after two AZD1222 doses.

CDR3 length: 16 residues. The trim removed 2 bases at V and 9 bases at J, leaving 15 bases unmatched. The germline CDR1 and CDR2 sequences are SQVTM and ANQGSEA. This material consisted of peripheral blood, taken 28 days after the second AZD1222 dose. The chain joins TRBV29-1 to TRBJ2-1; 8 bases match TRBD1. The clonotype originates from an adult who received the AZD1222 COVID-19 vaccine. Here the CDR3 reads CSVEKWTGSLAGEQFF. The CDR3, as DNA: TGCAGCGTTGAAAAGTGGACAGGGTCTTTGGCGGGTGAGCAGTTCTTC.